This entry lists 30 T cell receptor beta chains sequenced from one sample in a study of shared clonotypes between healthy human individuals (dated by TCRdb to between 2020 and 2021). Library prep was done by the immunoSEQ multiplex PCR assay. TCRdb retrieved this table from immuneACCESS and kept in-frame rearrangements only. Not all clones are present; in checked studies, unresolved V genes account for under half, and no reason is known for the remainder. This sample holds roughly 1,100,000 clones; 75% were observed only once. The top ten constitute about 1.5% of the sample. Sequences were obtained from memory CD4+ T cells sorted from blood. This sample's cell subset or site label indicates: CD45RA-negative fraction. These receptors were obtained from a man younger than 30 in good health.

The chain is built from TRBV5-1 and TRBJ2-7; 9 bases fit TRBD1. Germline-derived CDR1 and CDR2 are SGHRS and YFSETQ. Trimming removed 4 bases from V and 2 bases from J; junction bases left unmatched: 7. The CDR3 runs to 15 residues. The CDR3 spells CASSLQGQGAYEQYF. The CDR3 region has the DNA TGCGCCAGCAGCCTCCAGGGACAGGGAGCCTACGAGCAGTACTTC. Complete variable domain (other parts from reference TRBV5-1 and TRBJ2-7): KAGVTQTPRYLIKTRGQQVTLSCSPISGHRSVSWYQQTPGQGLQFLFEYFSETQRNKGNFPGRFSGRQFSNSRSEMNVSTLELGDSALYLCASSLQGQGAYEQYFGPGTRLTVT.

The J gene is TRBJ2-7, the V gene TRBV5-5; D is undetermined. Trimming removed 4 bases at V and 0 bases at J, with 14 bases between. The germline V gene encodes CDR1 SGHKS and CDR2 YYEKEE (reference sequence). This CDR3 comprises 15 residues. CDR3 DNA: TGTGCCAGCAGCGGACCGAGGCAGCTCTCCTACGAGCAGTACTTC. This translates into CASSGPRQLSYEQYF.

V gene TRBV30 combines with J gene TRBJ2-5; 8 bases are shared with TRBD2. CDR1 GTSNPN and CDR2 SVGIG come from the germline V gene (reference sequence). The CDR3 is 15 residues long. The V gene end was trimmed by 4 bases and the J gene end by 5 bases; junction bases not matched to a gene: 12. CDR3 nucleotide sequence: TGTGCCTGGACCCGGGGGACTAGGGTTGAGGAGACCCAGTACTTC. Translated: CAWTRGTRVEETQYF.

This clone was counted at least ten times. The rearrangement links TRBV19 to TRBJ1-6; TRBD1 aligns across 8 bases. The CDR3 is made up of 15 amino acids. J was trimmed by 6 bases and V by 7 bases; bases with no gene match: 8. The germline gives CDR1 LNHDA, CDR2 SQIVND (reference sequence). For the CDR3, the DNA is TGTGCCAGTACTTCGACAGGGGCGAGTAATTCACCCCTCCACTTT. Its translation is CASTSTGASNSPLHF.

In this sample, this clone turned up a few times. The sample carries other DNA sequences with the same CDR3. V is TRBV5-6 and J is TRBJ1-5; no clear D gene. CDR1 SGHDT and CDR2 YYEEEE come from the germline V gene. The CDR3 spans 13 residues. Trimming cost V 0 bases and J 4 bases, with 5 bases left between them. The CDR3 sequence: CASSLGVNQPQHF. CDR3 nucleotides: TGTGCCAGCAGCTTGGGGGTTAATCAGCCCCAGCATTTT. Supplemented by reference TRBV5-6 and TRBJ1-5, the full variable domain reads DAGVTQSPTHLIKTRGQQVTLRCSPKSGHDTVSWYQQALGQGPQFIFQYYEEEERQRGNFPDRFSGHQFPNYSSELNVNALLLGDSALYLCASSLGVNQPQHFGDGTRLSIL.

The sample holds a few counts of this clone. In DNA, the CDR3 is TGTGCCAGCAGCCCCACAGGGGCCCAAGAGACCCAGTACTTC. It translates to CASSPTGAQETQYF. The chain combines TRBV11-2 with TRBJ2-5; 7 bases agree with TRBD1. V lost 5 bases, J lost 1 base, and 4 bases stayed unmatched. The CDR3 totals 14 residues. Per germline, CDR1 SGHAT and CDR2 FQNNGV.

The genes are TRBV5-1 and TRBJ2-3; D call uncertain. This CDR3 has 16 amino acids. Trimming removed 0 bases at V and 2 bases at J, with 13 bases between. CDR1 SGHRS and CDR2 YFSETQ come from the germline V gene. The CDR3 sequence: CASSLASTLPTDTQYF. CDR3 coding DNA: TGCGCCAGCAGCTTGGCGTCGACCTTACCCACAGATACGCAGTATTTT.

The V and J genes are TRBV5-1 and TRBJ2-3; 9 bases align to TRBD1. Looked up from germline, CDR1 is SGHRS and CDR2 is YFSETQ. V gave up 3 bases and J gave up 3 bases; unmatched junction bases: 5. This CDR3 contains 15 residues. CDR3 sequence (DNA): TGCGCCAGCAGCTCCACAGGGGGCGTAACAGATACGCAGTATTTT. Translation: CASSSTGGVTDTQYF.

The V gene is TRBV7-9, the J gene TRBJ2-5, with TRBD1 matching 8 bases. The CDR3 spans 15 residues. The germline gives CDR1 SEHNR, CDR2 FQNEAQ (reference sequence). Germline trimming cut 1 base from V and 4 bases from J; bases unmatched to any gene: 5. The CDR3: CASSLGQGAAETQYF. CDR3 nucleotides: TGTGCCAGCAGCTTAGGGCAGGGGGCGGCAGAGACCCAGTACTTC.

The chain couples TRBV7-2 to TRBJ1-5; D is perhaps TRBD1 (6 bases). CDR3 length: 16 amino acids. V dropped 5 bases and J dropped 0 bases, with 14 bases sitting between them. Germline V gene data show CDR1 as SGHTA and CDR2 as FQGNSA. CDR3 DNA sequence: TGTGCCAGCAGCATCGACCGGACAGCTAGCAATCAGCCCCAGCATTTT. Translation: CASSIDRTASNQPQHF.

The V and J genes are TRBV6-6 and TRBJ2-5; 12 bases line up with TRBD2. Germline CDR1 reads MNHNY; CDR2 reads SVGAGI (reference sequence). With 6 bases clipped from V and 7 bases from J, the junction kept 12 bases outside the gene matches. The length of the CDR3 is 16 residues. The CDR3 DNA follows: TGTGCCAGCAGGGGGCCGACTAGCGGGAGAGGAGCGACCCAGTACTTC. This gives the protein CASRGPTSGRGATQYF.

The CDR3 DNA reads TGTGCCAGCAGCCCGCGACAGGCCCATAACTATGGCTACACCTTC. It specifies CASSPRQAHNYGYTF. The chain combines TRBV7-2 with TRBJ1-2; D may be TRBD1 (6 bases). V shed 5 bases and J shed 1 base, with 14 bases lying between them. The CDR3 is made up of 15 amino acids. Germline CDR1 and CDR2: SGHTA and FQGNSA. The complete variable domain, with remaining parts taken from reference TRBV7-2 and TRBJ1-2, reads GAGVSQSPSNKVTEKGKDVELRCDPISGHTALYWYRQSLGQGLEFLIYFQGNSAPDKSGLPSDRFSAERTGGSVSTLTIQRTQQEDSAVYLCASSPRQAHNYGYTFGSGTRLTVV.

This clone came up once. This chain's CDR3 is CASSMTSSYNSPLHF. Written as DNA, the CDR3 is TGCGCCAGCAGCATGACTAGCTCCTATAATTCACCCCTCCACTTT. The rearrangement joins TRBV5-1 to TRBJ1-6, with no clear D. The CDR3 is 15 amino acids. V lost 4 bases to trimming and J lost 0 bases, with 8 bases between them. Germline V gene lookup returns CDR1 SGHRS and CDR2 YFSETQ.

The chain combines TRBV6-6 with TRBJ2-7, with D unresolved. Germline-derived CDR1 and CDR2 are MNHNY and SVGAGI (reference sequence). Trimming took 6 bases from V and 0 from J, leaving 6 bases between them. The CDR3 is 12 residues long. CDR3 nucleotides: TGTGCCAGCAGCCTGAACTCCTACGAGCAGTACTTC. Translated: CASSLNSYEQYF.

The chain recombines TRBV5-4 with TRBJ2-7; 10 nucleotides agree with TRBD2. The CDR3 is 16 amino acids. Germline CDR1 is SGHNT and CDR2 is YYREEE (reference sequence). V lost 4 bases and J lost 2; bases outside the gene matches: 9. The CDR3 sequence: CASSTWTSGSTYEQYF. CDR3 DNA sequence: TGTGCCAGCAGCACCTGGACTAGCGGAAGTACCTACGAGCAGTACTTC.

With respect to this clone: A much more abundant neighbour one base away suggests this may be a read error. The chain joins TRBV7-3 to TRBJ2-7; tentatively, D is TRBD1 or TRBD2 (6 bases each). Trimming cost V 4 bases and J 4 bases, with 20 bases left between them. Germline values: CDR1 SGHTA, CDR2 FQGTGA. This CDR3 is built from 16 residues. CDR3 nucleotide sequence: TGTGCCAGCAGCTCCGGAGGGGGTACGAACGTTTACGAGCAGTACTTC. Translation gives CASSSGGGTNVYEQYF.

This chain links TRBV2 with TRBJ2-6; TRBD1 matches 10 bases. With 3 bases clipped from V and 0 bases from J, the junction kept 2 bases outside the gene matches. This CDR3 has 17 amino acids. Germline loops: CDR1 SNHLY, CDR2 FYNNEI. This CDR3 is CASSEDRGASGANVLTF. CDR3 nucleotide sequence: TGTGCCAGCAGTGAGGACAGGGGGGCCTCTGGGGCCAACGTCCTGACTTTC.

The V gene is TRBV5-8, the J gene TRBJ2-7; the D gene could be TRBD1 or TRBD2 (5 bases each). Germline values: CDR1 SGHTS, CDR2 YDEGEE. CDR3 length: 13 residues. V lost 4 bases and J 3 bases, leaving 11 bases between the germline ends. CDR3 in DNA: TGTGCCAGCAGCGGGACGGGAAACTACGAGCAGTACTTC. This codes for CASSGTGNYEQYF.

This rearrangement joins TRBV10-3 to TRBJ2-4; the D gene could be TRBD1 or TRBD2 (5 bases each). Germline V gene data show CDR1 as ENHRY and CDR2 as SYGVKD. With 4 bases removed from V and 7 bases from J, the gap between germline ends came to 17 bases. The CDR3 has 15 amino acids. The CDR3 is CAISGDPPPSNIQYF. DNA for the CDR3: TGTGCCATCAGTGGGGACCCACCACCTTCTAACATTCAGTACTTC.

The chain carries TRBV28 and TRBJ2-7, with 7 bases lining up with TRBD1. V lost 6 bases, J lost 2 bases, and 16 bases stayed unmatched. CDR1 is MDHEN, CDR2 SYDVKM, per germline. The CDR3 is made up of 17 amino acids. This CDR3 reads CASSLSRDSNRAYEQYF. For the CDR3, the DNA is TGTGCCAGCAGCCTGTCCCGGGACAGCAACAGGGCCTACGAGCAGTACTTC.

This chain joins TRBV27 and TRBJ2-7, with TRBD1 as a possible D gene (6 bases). Trimming shortened V by 4 bases and J by 2 bases, and 15 bases separated the two germline ends. CDR1 is MNHEY, CDR2 SMNVEV, per germline (reference sequence). This CDR3 region has 15 residues. Here the CDR3 reads CASSSKPGHPYEQYF. The CDR3 DNA reads TGTGCCAGCAGTTCAAAGCCGGGACACCCCTACGAGCAGTACTTC.

J is TRBJ2-7 and V is TRBV9; 10 nucleotides agree with TRBD1. V was clipped by 3 bases and J by 2 bases; unmatched bases: 5. The CDR3 runs 15 residues. In germline, CDR1 is SGDLS, CDR2 YYNGEE. CDR3 in amino acids: CASSAGQGPPYEQYF. DNA for the CDR3: TGTGCCAGCAGCGCGGGACAGGGGCCCCCCTACGAGCAGTACTTC.

This chain uses TRBV29-1 with TRBJ2-5; D unclear. CDR1 is SQVTM, CDR2 ANQGSEA, per germline. There are 13 residues in the CDR3. Trimming left V 3 bases short and J 0 bases short, with 8 bases between. The CDR3 reads CSVEKPYQETQYF. CDR3 bases: TGCAGCGTTGAGAAGCCTTACCAAGAGACCCAGTACTTC.

This clone was picked up a small number of times. The rearrangement links TRBV7-2 to TRBJ2-7; either TRBD1 or TRBD2 may supply D (5 bases each). The ends were cut back, 5 bases at V and 3 bases at J, with 17 bases in the middle. Per the germline V gene, CDR1 is SGHTA and CDR2 is FQGNSA. This CDR3 comprises 15 residues. CDR3 sequence reads: CASSRNPGTHYEQYF. CDR3 sequence (DNA): TGTGCCAGCAGCCGCAACCCCGGGACCCACTACGAGCAGTACTTC.

This chain joins TRBV30 and TRBJ1-1; TRBD1 might be the D (5 bases). CDR3 length: 12 residues. V lost 5 bases to trimming and J lost 7 bases, with 14 bases between them. Germline V gene lookup returns CDR1 GTSNPN and CDR2 SVGIG (reference sequence). The CDR3 DNA reads as TGTGCCTGGGCCCGGGACCCAGGTGAAGCTTTCTTT. Translation: CAWARDPGEAFF.

The chain couples TRBV11-2 to TRBJ2-5, with TRBD2 matching 7 bases. The CDR3 is 15 amino acids. V dropped 7 bases and J dropped 5; count of bases not matched to a gene: 13. The germline V gene encodes CDR1 SGHAT and CDR2 FQNNGV. This CDR3 is CASTPLAAISETQYF. DNA of the CDR3: TGTGCCAGCACCCCCCTAGCGGCAATCTCCGAGACCCAGTACTTC.

As concerns this clone: This may stem from a read error, because a much larger clone lies one nucleotide away. This chain uses TRBV18 with TRBJ2-3; 7 bases agree with TRBD1. The CDR3 is 14 amino acids. Losses at the gene ends were 0 bases for V and 4 bases for J; bases not matched to a gene: 1. Germline V gene data show CDR1 as KGHSH and CDR2 as LQKENI. Here the CDR3 DNA reads TGTGCCAGCTCACCACCGACAGGGTCAGATACGCAGTATTTT. It is translated as CASSPPTGSDTQYF.

The chain employs TRBV30 and TRBJ1-5, with a weak D call TRBD1 (5 bases). The germline gives CDR1 GTSNPN, CDR2 SVGIG (reference sequence). The CDR3 has 16 amino acids. V was shortened by 2 bases and J by 6 bases, with 20 bases between the two germline ends. The CDR3: CAWSPGLGRGRQPQHF. The CDR3 DNA reads TGTGCCTGGAGTCCTGGGTTAGGAAGGGGACGTCAGCCCCAGCATTTT.

The J gene is TRBJ1-5, the V gene TRBV28; no clear D gene. This CDR3 region has 12 residues. The V gene's germline CDR1 is MDHEN and CDR2 SYDVKM. V lost 8 bases and J 2 bases, leaving 7 bases between the germline ends. This CDR3 reads CASARGNQPQHF. For the CDR3, the DNA is TGTGCCAGCGCACGGGGCAATCAGCCCCAGCATTTT.

The genes are TRBV19 and TRBJ2-3; 9 nucleotides line up with TRBD2. The CDR3 contains 15 residues. Trimming at V came to 5 bases and at J to 5 bases, leaving 8 bases not matched to a gene. The germline CDR1 and CDR2 sequences are LNHDA and SQIVND (reference sequence). CDR3 coding DNA: TGTGCCAGTAGTTTACGGCGGGGGGGCCAAGATACGCAGTATTTT. Protein sequence: CASSLRRGGQDTQYF.